This TCR beta chain is from a study of shared clonotypes between healthy human individuals. The study's findings and limits: Estimated richness was generally greater in naive than memory subsets.

This clone was picked up one time. Its antigen is unidentified. Germline loops: CDR1 MNHNY, CDR2 SVGAGI (reference sequence). The V and J ends lost 8 bases and 1 base respectively, with 9 bases between them. The length of the CDR3 is 12 residues. Genomic DNA of every subset was divided equally among multiple immunoSEQ plates. Repertoires were generated with immunoSEQ multiplex PCR, while TCRdb's copy carries only in-frame clones and drops some. The sample includes 2 million to 2.5 million clones, over 85% of them seen just once. Adult Caucasians living in Nashville, Tennessee made up all of the donors. Splitting of CD4+ cells produced CD45RA+ naive and CD45RA-negative memory subsets.

The sequence was collected from a man between 18 and 35 years old in good health. Some clones in this sample may be carry-over from other donors' samples. This rearrangement joins TRBV6-6 to TRBJ2-7; possible D gene TRBD2, 6 bases. Sequencing was done on a sample of naive CD4+ T cells from PBMCs. Subset specified: CD45RA+ positively selected. CDR3 in DNA: TGTGCCAGCGAGGCGGGGTCCTACGAGCAGTACTTC. Residues: CASEAGSYEQYF.